Listed here are 32 T cell receptor beta chains from one sample, sequenced in a study of cytomegalovirus exposure and HLA in healthy donors. The PCR had 60 Vbeta and 13 Jbeta primers. Profiled with immunoSEQ multiplex PCR; TCRdb holds only in-frame clones, not every one. The table lists fewer than 200,000 clones, about 82% of them singletons. The sample was PBMCs. The receptors come from a female donor in good health and CMV-seronegative.

The V and J genes are TRBV5-6 and TRBJ2-1, with 8 bases identical to TRBD2. This CDR3 region has 18 residues. Germline CDR1 and CDR2: SGHDT and YYEEEE. With 1 base clipped from V and 6 bases from J, the junction kept 15 bases outside the gene matches. The CDR3 bases are TGTGCCAGCAGCTTGTTTTCCGCGGTGTACGGGGGGGGCAATGAGCAGTTCTTC. This translates into CASSLFSAVYGGGNEQFF.

CDR3 loop: CASSQGLAINQETQYF. CDR3 coding DNA: TGTGCCAGCTCGCAAGGACTAGCTATCAATCAAGAGACCCAGTACTTC. The V and J genes are TRBV18 and TRBJ2-5, with TRBD2 matching over 8 bases. The CDR3 totals 16 residues. CDR1 is KGHSH and CDR2 is LQKENI in the germline V gene. The V gene end was trimmed by 6 bases and the J gene end by 2 bases; junction bases not matched to a gene: 11.

This chain links TRBV5-1 with TRBJ1-1; TRBD1 matches at 7 bases. Trimming removed 4 bases from V and 8 bases from J; junction bases left unmatched: 5. The CDR3 extends over 12 amino acids. Germline V CDR1 and CDR2: SGHRS, YFSETQ. In DNA form, the CDR3 reads TGCGCCAGCAGCCAGGGGACAGTAGAAGCTTTCTTT. Protein sequence: CASSQGTVEAFF.

V and J are TRBV5-1 and TRBJ1-2; 8 nucleotides align to TRBD1. With 0 bases clipped from V and 8 bases from J, the junction kept 18 bases outside the gene matches. This CDR3 contains 18 residues. CDR1 and CDR2 from the germline V gene are SGHRS and YFSETQ. CDR3: CASSLGRGQGTFQEGYTF. DNA for the CDR3: TGCGCCAGCAGCTTGGGTAGAGGACAGGGAACCTTCCAGGAGGGCTACACCTTC.

V and J are TRBV4-3 and TRBJ1-1; possible D gene TRBD1, 6 bases. The CDR3 sequence is 16 residues long. Trimming stripped 6 bases from V and 5 bases from J, with 22 bases between. The germline V gene has CDR1 LGHNA and CDR2 YSLEER. In DNA form, the CDR3 reads TGCGCCAGCAGATCTAGCTTCGGGGGGCTGGATACTGAAGCTTTCTTT. Amino acids: CASRSSFGGLDTEAFF.

The chain carries TRBV5-1 and TRBJ2-3; 10 nucleotides align to TRBD2. This CDR3 has 16 amino acids. Germline loops: CDR1 SGHRS, CDR2 YFSETQ. Unmatched junction bases numbered 3, after V lost 0 bases and J lost 2 bases. CDR3 nucleotides: TGCGCCAGCAGCTTGGGACTAGCGGGCAACACAGATACGCAGTATTTT. Residues: CASSLGLAGNTDTQYF.

This clone showed up just once. The chain carries TRBV4-2 and TRBJ2-5; 9 bases agree with TRBD2. CDR3 length equals 16 residues. With 1 base clipped from V and 4 bases from J, the junction kept 7 bases outside the gene matches. CDR1 is LGHNA, CDR2 YNFKEQ, per germline. The DNA of the CDR3 is TGTGCCAGCAGCCAAGCAGTCGCGGGGGGGCGAGAGACCCAGTACTTC. It specifies CASSQAVAGGRETQYF.

This chain links TRBV5-4 with TRBJ1-1; 8 bases are a match to TRBD1. This CDR3 has 15 amino acids. V was pared by 4 bases and J by 1 base, with 6 bases of the junction left unmatched. Germline loops: CDR1 SGHNT, CDR2 YYREEE (reference sequence). CDR3 amino acids: CASSQGTGPNTEAFF. Here the CDR3 DNA reads TGTGCCAGCAGCCAGGGGACAGGTCCGAACACTGAAGCTTTCTTT.

V is TRBV4-3 and J is TRBJ2-5; 11 nucleotides align to TRBD1. The CDR3 has 16 amino acids. J lost 5 bases, V lost 0 bases, and 5 bases had no gene match. Germline lookup yields CDR1 LGHNA and CDR2 YSLEER. CDR3: CASSQDLGTGGETQYF. CDR3 DNA: TGCGCCAGCAGCCAAGACCTAGGGACAGGGGGGGAGACCCAGTACTTC.

This chain joins TRBV4-1 and TRBJ2-2; D may be TRBD2 (6 bases). In germline, CDR1 is MGHRA, CDR2 YSYEKL. The CDR3 runs to 16 residues. Trimming left V 4 bases short and J 4 bases short, with 16 bases between. Here the CDR3 DNA reads TGCGCCAGCAGCCGGAAAGTGGCGGGGTTCACCGGGGAGCTGTTTTTT. Protein product: CASSRKVAGFTGELFF.

The chain joins TRBV9 to TRBJ2-1; 10 bases map to TRBD2. With 0 bases clipped from V and 8 bases from J, the junction kept 8 bases outside the gene matches. In germline, CDR1 is SGDLS, CDR2 YYNGEE. This CDR3 is built from 16 residues. This CDR3 is CASSVESGGAWDEQFF. The DNA for the CDR3 is TGTGCCAGCAGCGTAGAAAGCGGGGGGGCGTGGGATGAGCAGTTCTTC.

This clone was picked up a small number of times. The rearrangement joins TRBV4-3 to TRBJ2-7; TRBD1 is a possible D gene (5 bases). Looked up from germline, CDR1 is LGHNA and CDR2 is YSLEER. Trimming removed 0 bases at V and 3 bases at J, with 9 bases between. This CDR3 has 14 residues. CDR3 DNA sequence: TGCGCCAGCAGCCAAGATGCAGGGTACTACGAGCAGTACTTC. Its translation is CASSQDAGYYEQYF.

This sequence joins TRBV7-9 and TRBJ2-3, with D maybe TRBD1 (6 bases). The germline V gene encodes CDR1 SEHNR and CDR2 FQNEAQ (reference sequence). The CDR3 consists of 16 residues. Trimming cost V 5 bases and J 0 bases, with 15 bases left between them. Here the CDR3 DNA reads TGTGCCAGCAGCCCACGACAGGAGACTAGCACAGATACGCAGTATTTT. Protein: CASSPRQETSTDTQYF. Full variable domain (remainder filled in from reference TRBV7-9 and TRBJ2-3): DTGVSQNPRHKITKRGQNVTFRCDPISEHNRLYWYRQTLGQGPEFLTYFQNEAQLEKSRLLSDRFSAERPKGSFSTLEIQRTEQGDSAMYLCASSPRQETSTDTQYFGPGTRLTVL.

This CDR3 is CATGTSGGRAQQFF. The CDR3 nucleotides are TGTGCCACCGGGACTAGCGGGGGTCGCGCCCAGCAGTTCTTC. The chain combines TRBV2 with TRBJ2-1; 14 bases fit TRBD2. The CDR3 is 14 amino acids. Looked up from germline, CDR1 is SNHLY and CDR2 is FYNNEI. V was clipped by 10 bases and J by 11 bases; unmatched bases: 10.

The chain links TRBV9 to TRBJ2-3; a weak D match, TRBD1 (5 bases). Per germline, CDR1 SGDLS and CDR2 YYNGEE. V lost 2 bases, J lost 6 bases, and 13 bases lay in between. The CDR3 extends over 14 amino acids. The CDR3 DNA reads TGTGCCAGCAGCGTGAGCAGGGTCCCGGATACGCAGTATTTT. This translates into CASSVSRVPDTQYF.

The chain recombines TRBV6-1 with TRBJ1-2, with 7 bases matching TRBD1. The junction had 13 bases not matched to a gene; V was cut back by 2 bases and J by 10 bases. This CDR3 has 15 amino acids. Looked up from germline, CDR1 is MNHNS and CDR2 is SASEGT. CDR3 sequence reads: CASSEFGGQVRDYTF. The CDR3 DNA reads as TGTGCCAGCAGTGAATTTGGTGGACAGGTCCGTGACTACACCTTC.

V gene TRBV7-9 combines with J gene TRBJ1-3; a possible D gene is TRBD1 (5 bases). Trimming removed 5 bases from V and 4 bases from J, with 18 bases in between. Germline V CDR1 and CDR2: SEHNR, FQNEAQ (reference sequence). The CDR3 runs 16 residues. DNA for the CDR3: TGTGCCAGCAGCAAACAGGACACTCAAGCCGGAAACACCATATATTTT. Its translation: CASSKQDTQAGNTIYF.

This rearrangement joins TRBV6-5 to TRBJ2-7; 10 nucleotides agree with TRBD2. Looked up from germline, CDR1 is MNHEY and CDR2 is SVGAGI. The CDR3 runs to 14 residues. V was pared by 9 bases and J by 3 bases, with 8 bases of the junction left unmatched. The CDR3 nucleotides are TGTGCCAGTAGGCACTTAGCGGGAGGCTACGAGCAGTACTTC. Translation gives CASRHLAGGYEQYF.

The J gene is TRBJ1-2, the V gene TRBV6-5, with 8 bases aligning to TRBD1. This CDR3 region has 15 residues. From germline, CDR1 is MNHEY and CDR2 SVGAGI. With V trimmed by 2 bases and J by 4 bases, 6 bases remained unmatched. As DNA, the CDR3 is TGTGCCAGCAGTTACCGAGGACAGGGTACCTATGGCTACACCTTC. Amino acids: CASSYRGQGTYGYTF.

This rearrangement joins TRBV5-6 to TRBJ1-4; D gene uncertain. CDR3 length equals 12 residues. CDR1 and CDR2 (germline): SGHDT, YYEEEE. Deletions cut 6 bases from V and 10 bases from J, with 13 bases between. The CDR3 is CASTLATGKLFF. CDR3 coding DNA: TGTGCCAGCACCCTCGCCACGGGAAAACTGTTTTTT.

This clone was observed a few times. V and J are TRBV28 and TRBJ1-6, with a possible D match to TRBD1 (5 bases). The germline V gene encodes CDR1 MDHEN and CDR2 SYDVKM. Trimming took 2 bases from V and 10 from J, leaving 21 bases between them. The CDR3 loop spans 17 amino acids. CDR3 bases: TGTGCCAGCAGTTTAGGGGAAGGGAGGAGGGGCCGATCACCCCTCCACTTT. This sequence encodes CASSLGEGRRGRSPLHF.

The V and J genes are TRBV7-9 and TRBJ2-4; D is possibly TRBD1 (6 bases). Germline assignment: CDR1 SEHNR and CDR2 FQNEAQ (reference sequence). Trimming removed 0 bases at V and 3 bases at J, with 15 bases between. CDR3 size: 17 residues. The CDR3 is CASSLAFQGGVKNIQYF. The CDR3 coding sequence is TGTGCCAGCAGCTTAGCCTTCCAAGGGGGAGTCAAAAACATTCAGTACTTC.

The J gene is TRBJ2-6, the V gene TRBV5-4; D is perhaps TRBD1 (6 bases). Germline-derived CDR1 and CDR2 are SGHNT and YYREEE (reference sequence). V shed 0 bases and J shed 0 bases, with 10 bases lying between them. CDR3 length equals 17 residues. DNA for the CDR3: TGTGCCAGCAGCTTGGGGGGGACAAGCTCTGGGGCCAACGTCCTGACTTTC. Its protein is CASSLGGTSSGANVLTF.

This clone was detected a few times. The chain has TRBV7-2 and TRBJ1-6, with 7 bases fitting TRBD1. Germline V gene data show CDR1 as SGHTA and CDR2 as FQGNSA. The CDR3 consists of 17 residues. The junction had 11 bases not matched to a gene; V was cut back by 5 bases and J by 4 bases. The CDR3 loop is CASSLRTGREYNSPLHF. The CDR3 DNA reads TGTGCCAGCAGCCTCAGGACAGGCCGGGAGTATAATTCACCCCTCCACTTT.

The chain joins TRBV9 to TRBJ2-1; a weak D match, TRBD1 (8 bases). V dropped 10 bases and J dropped 4 bases, with 21 bases sitting between them. Germline-derived CDR1 and CDR2 are SGDLS and YYNGEE. The CDR3 spans 15 residues. CDR3 loop: CASNRGGSRYNEQFF. As DNA, the CDR3 is TGTGCCTCAAACAGGGGGGGAAGCCGGTACAATGAGCAGTTCTTC.

This clone was detected a few times. This sequence joins TRBV27 and TRBJ2-6; D may be TRBD2 (5 bases). Trimming left V 6 bases short and J 3 bases short, with 12 bases between. The CDR3 runs to 15 residues. CDR1 is MNHEY and CDR2 is SMNVEV in the germline V gene (reference sequence). In DNA, the CDR3 is TGTGCCAGCAGGCGTTCTACTAGTGGGGCCAACGTCCTGACTTTC. As protein: CASRRSTSGANVLTF.

The rearrangement links TRBV13 to TRBJ2-3, with TRBD1 identical over 7 bases. Per the germline V gene, CDR1 is PRHDT and CDR2 is FYEKMQ (reference sequence). J was trimmed by 4 bases and V by 4 bases; bases with no gene match: 8. This CDR3 is 15 amino acids long. The CDR3 sequence: CASSSSRQGSDTQYF. The CDR3, as DNA: TGTGCCAGCAGCTCTAGTAGACAGGGATCAGATACGCAGTATTTT. Variable domain in full (rest from reference TRBV13 and TRBJ2-3): AAGVIQSPRHLIKEKRETATLKCYPIPRHDTVYWYQQGPGQDPQFLISFYEKMQSDKGSIPDRFSAQQFSDYHSELNMSSLELGDSALYFCASSSSRQGSDTQYFGPGTRLTVL.

J is TRBJ2-7 and V is TRBV7-6; the match to TRBD1 covers 10 bases. The junction had 4 bases not matched to a gene; V was cut back by 1 base and J by 4 bases. Per the germline V gene, CDR1 is SGHVS and CDR2 is FNYEAQ. The CDR3 has 15 residues. The CDR3 here is CASSLDGTGDYEQYF. DNA of the CDR3: TGTGCCAGCAGCTTAGACGGGACAGGGGATTACGAGCAGTACTTC.

The rearrangement links TRBV28 to TRBJ1-4, with a weak D call TRBD1 (5 bases). The CDR3 is 14 amino acids. Germline V gene lookup returns CDR1 MDHEN and CDR2 SYDVKM. V was clipped by 2 bases and J by 5 bases, with 9 bases between them. The CDR3 region is CASSLQGGNEKLFF. The DNA for the CDR3 is TGTGCCAGCAGTTTACAGGGAGGCAATGAAAAACTGTTTTTT. Filled out from reference TRBV28 and TRBJ1-4, the complete variable domain reads DVKVTQSSRYLVKRTGEKVFLECVQDMDHENMFWYRQDPGLGLRLIYFSYDVKMKEKGDIPEGYSVSREKKERFSLILESASTNQTSMYLCASSLQGGNEKLFFGSGTQLSVL.

V and J are TRBV5-6 and TRBJ2-7, with 10 bases that match TRBD2. Trimming cost V 2 bases and J 1 base; bases outside gene matches: 3. CDR3 length: 15 amino acids. The germline V gene encodes CDR1 SGHDT and CDR2 YYEEEE. CDR3 residues: CASSLRTSGSYEQYF. As DNA, the CDR3 is TGTGCCAGCAGCTTAAGGACTAGCGGTTCCTACGAGCAGTACTTC.

This clone was counted a single time. This chain joins TRBV27 and TRBJ1-2; a possible D gene is TRBD1 (6 bases). The CDR3 consists of 16 residues. Trimming shortened V by 5 bases and J by 8 bases, and 24 bases separated the two germline ends. CDR1 MNHEY and CDR2 SMNVEV come from the germline V gene (reference sequence). CDR3 residues: CASSATQGGSQGGYTF. CDR3 DNA: TGTGCCAGCAGTGCCACACAGGGAGGGAGTCAAGGAGGCTACACCTTC.

The chain has TRBV4-3 and TRBJ2-3; 9 bases agree with TRBD1. J lost 3 bases, V lost 0 bases, and 10 bases had no gene match. The CDR3 has 18 amino acids. Germline CDR1 and CDR2: LGHNA and YSLEER. The CDR3 region is CASSQEVFGTGQTDTQYF. CDR3 sequence (DNA): TGCGCCAGCAGCCAAGAAGTGTTCGGGACAGGGCAGACAGATACGCAGTATTTT.